The present T cell receptor beta chain was sequenced within a study of T cell responses to AZD1222 COVID-19 vaccine. Data came from immunoSEQ multiplex PCR; TCRdb stores just in-frame clones and leaves some out. Here the sample spans more than 90,000 clones, more than 75% being singletons. The study, taken as a whole, reports: Among the donors, most were white British and more were female, and clonal diversity was possibly underestimated. None of the repertoires were sampled until the peak T cell response had passed. A reported finding is that nearly half of spike-specific TCRs target unmutated variant regions.

A word on this clone: The antigen remains unidentified.

Germline V CDR1 and CDR2: SGDLS, YYNGEE. V shed 0 bases and J shed 0 bases, with 10 bases lying between them. The CDR3 consists of 16 residues. The chain combines TRBV9 with TRBJ2-1; D is possibly TRBD2 (5 bases). This clonotype was sampled from an adult who received the AZD1222 COVID-19 vaccine. The material sequenced was peripheral blood, taken 28 days after the second AZD1222 dose. The CDR3 DNA is TGTGCCAGCAGCGTAGGATTGGGGAGCTCCTACAATGAGCAGTTCTTC. Translated, it gives CASSVGLGSSYNEQFF.